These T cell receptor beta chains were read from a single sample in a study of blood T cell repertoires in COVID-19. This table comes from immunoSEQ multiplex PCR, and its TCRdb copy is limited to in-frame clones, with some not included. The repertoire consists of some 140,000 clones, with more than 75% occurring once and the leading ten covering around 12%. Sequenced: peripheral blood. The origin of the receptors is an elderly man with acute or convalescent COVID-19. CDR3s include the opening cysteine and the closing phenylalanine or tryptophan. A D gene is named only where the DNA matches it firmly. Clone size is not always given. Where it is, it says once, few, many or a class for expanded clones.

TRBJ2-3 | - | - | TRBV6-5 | CASSILASDTQYF | TGTGCCAGCAGTATTCTAGCCTCAGATACGCAGTATTTT
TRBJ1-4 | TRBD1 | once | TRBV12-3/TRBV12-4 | CASRRDRSEKLFF | TGTGCCAGCAGACGGGACAGGTCTGAAAAACTGTTTTTT
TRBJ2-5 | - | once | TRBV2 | CASSDGTQPETQYF | TGTGCCAGCAGTGATGGGACTCAACCGGAGACCCAGTACTTC
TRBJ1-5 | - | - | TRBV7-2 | CASSQGPGRGGFGQPQHF | TGTGCCAGCAGCCAAGGCCCGGGACGGGGAGGGTTCGGGCAGCCCCAGCATTTT
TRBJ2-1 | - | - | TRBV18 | CASSPPADSYNEQFF | TGTGCCAGCTCACCACCAGCGGACTCCTACAATGAGCAGTTCTTC
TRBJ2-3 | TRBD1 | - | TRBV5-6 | CASGDSSTDTQYF | TGTGCCAGCGGGGACAGCAGCACAGATACGCAGTATTTT
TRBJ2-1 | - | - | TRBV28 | CASTSTFNRYNEQFF | TGTGCCAGCACCTCGACTTTTAACCGCTACAATGAACAGTTCTTC
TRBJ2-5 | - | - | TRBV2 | CASSLDFRAPGEETQYF | TGTGCCAGCAGCTTAGACTTCCGGGCCCCAGGGGAAGAGACCCAGTACTTC
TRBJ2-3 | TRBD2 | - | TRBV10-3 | CATREASHRTDTQYF | TGTGCCACCCGGGAGGCTTCCCACCGCACAGATACGCAGTATTTT
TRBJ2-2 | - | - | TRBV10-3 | CAISEAWGQNTGELFF | TGTGCCATCAGTGAGGCGTGGGGCCAGAACACCGGGGAGCTGTTTTTT
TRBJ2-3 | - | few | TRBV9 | CASSVWGSGDTQYF | TGTGCCAGCAGCGTATGGGGAAGCGGAGATACGCAGTATTTT
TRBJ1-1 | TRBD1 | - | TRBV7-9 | CASSPVGVQGGTEAFF | TGTGCCAGCAGCCCGGTAGGGGTGCAGGGGGGAACTGAAGCTTTCTTT
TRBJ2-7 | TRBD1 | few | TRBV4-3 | CASSQDLTGEGYEQYF | TGCGCCAGCAGCCAAGATCTGACAGGGGAAGGGTACGAGCAGTACTTC
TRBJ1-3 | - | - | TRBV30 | CAWISVQGSAIYF | TGTGCCTGGATAAGTGTGCAGGGTAGTGCCATATATTTT
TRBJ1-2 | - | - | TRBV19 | CASGEANYGYTF | TGTGCCAGTGGCGAGGCTAACTATGGCTACACCTTC
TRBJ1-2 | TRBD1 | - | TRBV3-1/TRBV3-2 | CASSHQDRGDYGYTF | TGTGCCAGCAGCCACCAGGACAGGGGAGACTATGGCTACACCTTC
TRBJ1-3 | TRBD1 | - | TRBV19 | CASSPGQGRAGNTIYF | TGTGCCAGTAGTCCCGGACAGGGGAGAGCTGGAAACACCATATATTTT
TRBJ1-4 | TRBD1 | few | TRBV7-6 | CASSPEGQRDEKLFF | TGTGCCAGCAGCCCGGAGGGACAGAGGGACGAAAAACTGTTTTTT
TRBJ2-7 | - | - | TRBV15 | CATSSHLPSSYEQYF | TGTGCCACCAGCAGCCATTTGCCTAGCTCCTACGAGCAGTACTTC
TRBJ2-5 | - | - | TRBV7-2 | CASSPGWAETQYF | TGTGCCAGCAGCCCGGGGTGGGCAGAGACCCAGTACTTC
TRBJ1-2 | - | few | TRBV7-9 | CASSLQSNYGYTF | TGTGCCAGCAGCTTACAATCTAACTATGGCTACACCTTC
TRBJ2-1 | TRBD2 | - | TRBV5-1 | CASSSSGGVEEQFF | TGCGCCAGCAGCTCTAGCGGGGGGGTGGAAGAGCAGTTCTTC
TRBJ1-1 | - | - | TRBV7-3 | CASSSTGGTLNTEAFF | TGTGCCAGCAGCTCGACCGGGGGGACCCTGAACACTGAAGCTTTCTTT
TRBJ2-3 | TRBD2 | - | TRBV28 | CASSRPLAGGQDTQYF | TGTGCCAGCAGTCGTCCACTAGCGGGGGGGCAAGATACGCAGTATTTT
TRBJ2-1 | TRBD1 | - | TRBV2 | CASSEADRGGDEQFF | TGTGCCAGCAGTGAAGCCGACAGGGGTGGGGATGAGCAGTTCTTC
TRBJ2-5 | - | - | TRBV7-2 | CASSLFAGQETQYF | TGTGCCAGCAGCTTATTCGCGGGCCAAGAGACCCAGTACTTC